This passage covers 27 T cell receptor beta chains from one sample sequenced in a study of vaccination effects on CD4 cells after COVID-19. These receptors have no identified antigens. Upon completion of around ten days in culture, CD4+ T cells were isolated. Clones were read by immunoSEQ multiplex PCR, and TCRdb kept only the in-frame ones, dropping some. The sample gives some 49,000 clones, approximately 74% of which show up once; roughly 8.7% is in the top ten. The input for sequencing was CD4+ T cells from PBMCs cultured without peptide, taken before COVID-19 vaccination. The receptor source for this set is a human donor who had a prior SARS-CoV-2 infection.

The rearrangement joins TRBV6-1 to TRBJ1-2; a possible D gene is TRBD1 (5 bases). Germline assignment: CDR1 MNHNS and CDR2 SASEGT. The length of the CDR3 is 14 residues. Trimming pared 3 bases from V and 7 bases from J, leaving 15 bases between. CDR3 region: CASSDPKGRRGYTF. Here the CDR3 DNA reads TGTGCCAGCAGTGACCCGAAGGGGCGGCGTGGCTACACCTTC.

The chain uses TRBV3-1 (or the pseudogene TRBV3-2) and TRBJ1-2; D perhaps matches TRBD1 (5 bases). V was clipped by 1 base and J by 9 bases, with 9 bases between them. Germline CDR1 reads LGHDT; CDR2 reads YNNKEL (reference sequence). The CDR3 is 12 residues long. This chain's CDR3 is CASSQGRDRYTF. The CDR3 DNA is TGTGCCAGCAGCCAAGGCAGGGACCGCTACACCTTC.

The J gene is TRBJ2-7, the V gene TRBV7-6, with 7 bases aligning to TRBD1. The CDR3 covers 18 residues. V trimming: 1 base; J trimming: 0 bases; junction bases outside the gene matches: 12. Germline CDR1 is SGHVS and CDR2 is FNYEAQ. CDR3: CASSLGRGPIDFSYEQYF. CDR3 DNA sequence: TGTGCCAGCAGCTTAGGAAGGGGGCCAATCGACTTCTCCTACGAGCAGTACTTC.

This clone was seen only a few times. The rearrangement joins TRBV18 to TRBJ2-1, with D perhaps matching TRBD2 (6 bases). Trimming shortened V by 2 bases and J by 6 bases, and 11 bases separated the two germline ends. Germline CDR1 KGHSH, CDR2 LQKENI. The CDR3 loop spans 14 amino acids. CDR3 region: CASSPSLAVNEQFF. The CDR3 DNA reads TGTGCCAGCTCACCATCACTAGCAGTCAATGAGCAGTTCTTC.

The chain employs TRBV24-1 and TRBJ1-2; D remains ambiguous. CDR3 length: 17 residues. Germline V lookup: CDR1 KGHDR, CDR2 SFDVKD. Trimming took 1 base from V and 2 from J, leaving 16 bases between them. The CDR3 bases are TGTGCCACCAGTGATTTAGGGCCGGCCCAGCGGAACTATGGCTACACCTTC. It is translated as CATSDLGPAQRNYGYTF.

The rearrangement joins TRBV18 to TRBJ2-7; D perhaps matches TRBD2 (5 bases). This CDR3 is 13 amino acids long. Looked up from germline, CDR1 is KGHSH and CDR2 is LQKENI. Trimming took 4 bases from V and 2 from J, leaving 9 bases between them. CDR3 sequence: CASSHRETYEQYF. CDR3 DNA: TGTGCCAGCTCACACCGGGAAACCTACGAGCAGTACTTC.

This chain joins TRBV20-1 and TRBJ1-1; perhaps TRBD1 as D (5 bases). V lost 3 bases and J 6 bases, leaving 14 bases between the germline ends. Germline values: CDR1 DFQATT, CDR2 SNEGSKA (reference sequence). CDR3 length: 13 amino acids. CDR3 residues: CSASWGGIAEAFF. For the CDR3, the DNA is TGCAGTGCTAGTTGGGGGGGTATCGCTGAAGCTTTCTTT.

The chain is built from TRBV6-6 and TRBJ1-5; D unclear. This CDR3 region has 14 residues. V dropped 2 bases and J dropped 1 base, with 6 bases sitting between them. CDR1 is MNHNY and CDR2 is SVGAGI in the germline V gene (reference sequence). For the CDR3, the DNA is TGTGCCAGCAGTTACATTTTCAGCAATCAGCCCCAGCATTTT. It is translated as CASSYIFSNQPQHF.

This clone was counted a few times. This chain connects TRBV5-1 to TRBJ2-7, with D perhaps matching TRBD1 (5 bases). V lost 2 bases and J lost 6, with 15 bases in between. This CDR3 region has 14 residues. CDR1 and CDR2 from the germline V gene are SGHRS and YFSETQ. CDR3 sequence: CASSFQGGLREQYF. The CDR3 bases are TGCGCCAGCAGCTTCCAGGGTGGTTTGCGCGAGCAGTACTTC. The entire variable domain, with the rest obtained from reference TRBV5-1 and TRBJ2-7, is as follows: KAGVTQTPRYLIKTRGQQVTLSCSPISGHRSVSWYQQTPGQGLQFLFEYFSETQRNKGNFPGRFSGRQFSNSRSEMNVSTLELGDSALYLCASSFQGGLREQYFGPGTRLTVT.

The rearrangement joins TRBV5-1 to TRBJ2-7; 7 bases agree with TRBD1. CDR1 and CDR2 from the germline V gene are SGHRS and YFSETQ. The V gene end was trimmed by 3 bases and the J gene end by 4 bases; junction bases not matched to a gene: 7. The CDR3 length is 14 residues. DNA of the CDR3: TGCGCCAGCAGCTCGACAGGGAACGGATACGAGCAGTACTTC. This translates into CASSSTGNGYEQYF.

The chain links TRBV5-4 to TRBJ2-2, with 7 bases aligning to TRBD1. The CDR3 runs 13 residues. Germline loops: CDR1 SGHNT, CDR2 YYREEE (reference sequence). The CDR3 protein is CVGQNQNTGELFF. The CDR3 DNA reads TGTGTGGGACAGAACCAGAACACCGGGGAGCTGTTTTTT. Variable domain in full (rest from reference TRBV5-4 and TRBJ2-2): ETGVTQSPTHLIKTRGQQVTLRCSSQSGHNTVSWYQQALGQGPQFIFQYYREEENGRGNFPPRFSGLQFPNYSSELNVNALELDDSALYLCVGQNQNTGELFFGEGSRLTVL.

J is TRBJ1-3 and V is TRBV5-1, with TRBD1 identical over 8 bases. The V segment lost 0 bases and the J segment 7 bases; nucleotides outside the gene matches: 9. Germline V gene lookup returns CDR1 SGHRS and CDR2 YFSETQ. This CDR3 spans 16 amino acids. For the CDR3, the DNA is TGCGCCAGCAGCTTGGAGGGCAGGGGGCGATTGAACACCATATATTTT. Translated, it gives CASSLEGRGRLNTIYF.

The CDR3 nucleotides are TGTGCCAGCAGCAAGGGACAAATCGCCCAGCCCCGGAACACTGAAGCTTTCTTT. Translating it yields CASSKGQIAQPRNTEAFF. J is TRBJ1-1 and V is TRBV5-6, with D possibly being TRBD1 (6 bases). The germline V gene has CDR1 SGHDT and CDR2 YYEEEE. The CDR3 has 18 amino acids. V lost 4 bases and J 1 base, leaving 23 bases between the germline ends.

The rearrangement links TRBV24-1 to TRBJ2-7; the match to TRBD1 covers 7 bases. Germline CDR1 reads KGHDR; CDR2 reads SFDVKD. Trimming cost V 3 bases and J 3 bases; bases outside gene matches: 7. The CDR3 is made up of 15 amino acids. CDR3 protein: CATSDLIGTDYEQYF. CDR3 in DNA: TGTGCCACCAGTGATCTGATCGGGACAGACTACGAGCAGTACTTC.

This clone appeared a few times. The chain couples TRBV3-1 (or the pseudogene TRBV3-2) to TRBJ1-1; D remains ambiguous. The CDR3 loop spans 14 amino acids. Trimming took 0 bases from V and 8 from J, leaving 13 bases between them. Germline lookup yields CDR1 LGHDT and CDR2 YNNKEL (reference sequence). As DNA, the CDR3 is TGTGCCAGCAGCCAAGAAACTGGGCCCGCCGAAGCTTTCTTT. Encoded protein: CASSQETGPAEAFF.

The CDR3 nucleotides read TGTGCCAGCAGCCAAGAACAGAGCTACGAGCAGTACTTC. Protein sequence: CASSQEQSYEQYF. The chain employs TRBV13 and TRBJ2-7; the D is unclear. The CDR3 runs to 13 residues. Trimming shortened V by 5 bases and J by 3 bases, and 11 bases separated the two germline ends. CDR1 PRHDT and CDR2 FYEKMQ come from the germline V gene (reference sequence).

The chain is built from TRBV2 and TRBJ1-2, with TRBD1 matching over 9 bases. The CDR3 consists of 12 residues. V shed 4 bases, J shed 6 bases, and the junction held 0 bases outside the gene matches. Germline CDR1 reads SNHLY; CDR2 reads FYNNEI. Here the CDR3 DNA reads TGTGCCAGCAGTGGGACAGGGGATGGCTACACCTTC. Its translation: CASSGTGDGYTF.

This chain connects TRBV4-1 to TRBJ1-4; D is perhaps TRBD1 (5 bases). The CDR3 contains 15 residues. V was pared by 0 bases and J by 7 bases, with 12 bases between. Germline CDR1 reads MGHRA; CDR2 reads YSYEKL. CDR3 sequence (DNA): TGCGCCAGCAGCCAAGATCTGGACCAGGGTGAAAAACTGTTTTTT. Protein sequence: CASSQDLDQGEKLFF.

The sample holds one count of this clone. CDR3 sequence reads: CASSANEDRENTEAFF. The CDR3 region has the DNA TGTGCCAGCAGTGCTAACGAGGACAGGGAAAACACTGAAGCTTTCTTT. The J gene is TRBJ1-1, the V gene TRBV6-4, with 8 bases aligning to TRBD1. The CDR3 runs to 16 residues. Germline CDR1 and CDR2: MRHNA and SNTAGT. V lost 4 bases and J lost 2; bases outside the gene matches: 9.

The V and J genes are TRBV5-4 and TRBJ2-7; 8 bases map to TRBD1. CDR1 and CDR2 (germline): SGHNT, YYREEE (reference sequence). J was trimmed by 0 bases and V by 4 bases; bases with no gene match: 6. The length of the CDR3 is 15 residues. CDR3 protein: CASSQTGGSSYEQYF. The CDR3 nucleotides are TGTGCCAGCAGCCAAACAGGGGGGAGCTCCTACGAGCAGTACTTC.

V usage is TRBV7-6 and J usage is TRBJ1-6; D is possibly TRBD1 (5 bases). Germline V lookup: CDR1 SGHVS, CDR2 FNYEAQ. The length of the CDR3 is 16 residues. The ends were cut back, 2 bases at V and 5 bases at J, with 13 bases in the middle. As DNA, the CDR3 is TGTGCCAGCAGCTTAAGTACAGGATCACATAATTCACCCCTCCACTTT. It translates to CASSLSTGSHNSPLHF.

V and J are TRBV4-2 and TRBJ2-5; D is ambiguous. Per the germline V gene, CDR1 is LGHNA and CDR2 is YNFKEQ. The V and J ends lost 4 bases and 5 bases respectively, with 11 bases between them. This CDR3 has 13 residues. In DNA form, the CDR3 reads TGTGCCAGCAGCCGGGCTAGTGTGGAGACCCAGTACTTC. Protein: CASSRASVETQYF.

The chain couples TRBV2 to TRBJ1-4; 10 bases align to TRBD1. Germline CDR1 is SNHLY and CDR2 is FYNNEI. V trimming: 4 bases; J trimming: 8 bases; junction bases outside the gene matches: 10. This CDR3 contains 16 residues. CDR3 sequence (DNA): TGTGCCAGCAGTGCATATGGTGGGACAGGGGACGAAAAACTGTTTTTT. Its translation is CASSAYGGTGDEKLFF.

The rearrangement joins TRBV12-3 or TRBV12-4 to TRBJ2-7; TRBD1 might be the D (5 bases). CDR3 size: 13 residues. Between the trimmed V and J ends, which lost 4 bases and 7 bases, there was a span of 14 bases. CDR3 in DNA: TGTGCCAGCAGTTGGGGCCCATCCGCGGAGCAGTACTTC. Its protein is CASSWGPSAEQYF.

The chain combines TRBV7-2 with TRBJ2-1; D gene uncertain. The germline V gene has CDR1 SGHTA and CDR2 FQGNSA. The CDR3 is 12 residues long. V lost 6 bases, J lost 8 bases, and 11 bases lay in between. This CDR3 reads CASRPEAYEQFF. CDR3 bases: TGTGCCAGCAGACCCGAAGCGTATGAGCAGTTCTTC.

This clone was found a few times. The V and J genes are TRBV19 and TRBJ2-7, with 7 bases lining up with TRBD2. Germline V lookup: CDR1 LNHDA, CDR2 SQIVND (reference sequence). V trimming: 7 bases; J trimming: 2 bases; junction bases outside the gene matches: 8. This CDR3 has 14 amino acids. CDR3 bases: TGTGCCAGTACTACCAAGCGGGGCCCCTACGAGCAGTACTTC. It yields the protein CASTTKRGPYEQYF.

This chain joins TRBV3-1 (or the pseudogene TRBV3-2) and TRBJ1-6, with unresolved D. Germline CDR1 and CDR2: LGHDT and YNNKEL (reference sequence). The CDR3 loop spans 15 amino acids. Trimming took 6 bases from V and 2 from J, leaving 11 bases between them. CDR3 amino acids: CASRFGAPYNSPLHF. The CDR3 DNA is TGTGCCAGCAGATTCGGTGCTCCCTATAATTCACCCCTCCACTTT.